These 5 T cell receptor beta chains were sequenced from one sample in a study of graft-versus-host responses after intestinal transplantation. Assay: immunoSEQ multiplex PCR; the TCRdb copy retains only in-frame clones and omits some. The sample has approximately 85,000 clones, approximately 95% seen once. Their antigen targets remain unknown. The sequences come from unstimulated CD8+ T cells sorted from spleen or lymph node cells, collected before transplant. Receptors were obtained from a human donor who was the organ donor for an intestinal transplant.

CDR3 region: CASSDTGGPHEQYF. The DNA for the CDR3 is TGTGCCAGCAGTGACACAGGGGGCCCCCACGAGCAGTACTTC. This chain links TRBV27 with TRBJ2-7; 9 bases are shared with TRBD1. The V and J ends lost 5 bases and 5 bases, in that order; junction bases with no gene match: 7. The CDR3 consists of 14 residues. Germline V gene lookup returns CDR1 MNHEY and CDR2 SMNVEV (reference sequence).

This sequence joins TRBV9 and TRBJ1-5; maybe TRBD1 (6 bases). CDR1 SGDLS and CDR2 YYNGEE come from the germline V gene. This CDR3 has 14 residues. Trimming took off 3 bases at V and 6 bases at J, with 13 bases between the two ends. The CDR3 bases are TGTGCCAGCAGCGAGGGGGGGGGAGGTCAGCCCCAGCATTTT. Its translation: CASSEGGGGQPQHF.

V gene TRBV4-3 combines with J gene TRBJ1-2; tentative D call: TRBD1 (6 bases). CDR3 length equals 17 residues. V shed 1 base and J shed 0 bases, with 15 bases lying between them. In germline, CDR1 is LGHNA, CDR2 YSLEER. CDR3 nucleotide sequence: TGCGCCAGCAGCCAAGCCCCGGGGACACGATCTAACTATGGCTACACCTTC. Its protein product is CASSQAPGTRSNYGYTF.

The rearrangement uses TRBV13 and TRBJ1-5; 8 bases agree with TRBD1. The ends lost 5 bases at V and 7 bases at J; junction bases unmatched: 7. Germline V gives CDR1 PRHDT, CDR2 FYEKMQ (reference sequence). This CDR3 is built from 14 residues. CDR3 sequence reads: CASSRSTGEQPQHF. The CDR3 DNA reads TGTGCCAGCAGCCGATCGACAGGGGAACAGCCCCAGCATTTT.

The rearrangement links TRBV7-9 to TRBJ1-5, with TRBD1 identical over 9 bases. Unmatched junction bases numbered 4, after V lost 0 bases and J lost 7 bases. The V gene's germline CDR1 is SEHNR and CDR2 FQNEAQ (reference sequence). This CDR3 is 15 amino acids long. The CDR3 is CASSLAGTGNQPQHF. CDR3 coding DNA: TGTGCCAGCAGCTTAGCCGGGACAGGGAACCAGCCCCAGCATTTT.